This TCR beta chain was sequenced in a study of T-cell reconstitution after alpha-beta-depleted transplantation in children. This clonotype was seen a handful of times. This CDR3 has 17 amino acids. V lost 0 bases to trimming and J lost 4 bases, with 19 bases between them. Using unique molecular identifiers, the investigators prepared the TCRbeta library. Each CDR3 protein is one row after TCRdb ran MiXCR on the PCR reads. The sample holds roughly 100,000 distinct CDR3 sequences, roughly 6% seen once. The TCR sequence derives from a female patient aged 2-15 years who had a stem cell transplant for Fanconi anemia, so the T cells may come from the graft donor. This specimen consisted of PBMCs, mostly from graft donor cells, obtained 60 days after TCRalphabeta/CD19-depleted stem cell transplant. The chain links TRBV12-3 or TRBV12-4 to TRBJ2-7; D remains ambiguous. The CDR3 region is CASSLAGPHRSRYEQYF. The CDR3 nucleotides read TGTGCCAGCAGTTTAGCCGGGCCTCATCGGAGCCGGTACGAGCAGTACTTC.